One and the same sample provided the 9 T cell receptor beta chains below, sequenced in a study of cytomegalovirus exposure and HLA in healthy donors. PCR was performed using 60 Vbeta and 13 Jbeta primers. The method was immunoSEQ multiplex PCR; TCRdb's version includes in-frame clones alone and lacks a portion of them. The sample records 100,000 to 150,000 clones, 65% to 90% being singletons. The sample comprised PBMCs. Receptors originate from a man aged 18-30 years in good health and CMV-seronegative.

This clone was detected a few times. The V call is TRBV9, the J call TRBJ2-7, with 8 bases matching TRBD1. CDR3 size: 16 residues. V trimming: 3 bases; J trimming: 6 bases; junction bases outside the gene matches: 14. Germline lookup yields CDR1 SGDLS and CDR2 YYNGEE. CDR3 DNA: TGTGCCAGCAGCGAGACCCCGGCCCAGGGGGCGGCCGAGCAGTACTTC. This encodes CASSETPAQGAAEQYF.

The chain carries TRBV4-3 and TRBJ1-5; D is undetermined. The germline V gene encodes CDR1 LGHNA and CDR2 YSLEER. Trimming took off 0 bases at V and 4 bases at J, with 7 bases between the two ends. The CDR3 runs to 14 residues. The CDR3 spells CASSQEVRNQPQHF. DNA for the CDR3: TGCGCCAGCAGCCAAGAAGTCAGGAATCAGCCCCAGCATTTT.

The rearrangement uses TRBV27 and TRBJ1-6; TRBD1 is a possible D gene (6 bases). Between the trimmed V and J ends, which lost 5 bases and 10 bases, there was a span of 15 bases. This CDR3 contains 14 residues. CDR1 MNHEY and CDR2 SMNVEV come from the germline V gene (reference sequence). CDR3 sequence: CASSRDGQGSPLHF. The CDR3 DNA reads as TGTGCCAGCAGTCGGGACGGTCAGGGGTCACCCCTCCACTTT.

The genes are TRBV10-3 and TRBJ1-1; no firm D call. The CDR3 totals 13 residues. Germline-derived CDR1 and CDR2 are ENHRY and SYGVKD. Trimming stripped 6 bases from V and 1 base from J, with 9 bases between. The CDR3 DNA sequence: TGTGCCATCAGGAGTGTATCGAACACTGAAGCTTTCTTT. This translates into CAIRSVSNTEAFF.

V usage is TRBV7-8 and J usage is TRBJ2-5; no firm D call. V was shortened by 3 bases and J by 7 bases, with 15 bases between the two germline ends. This CDR3 contains 14 residues. The germline gives CDR1 SGHVS, CDR2 FQNEAQ. In nucleotides, the CDR3 is TGTGCCAGCAGCTTTGAAGGCCTGCTAGGGACCCAGTACTTC. Protein product: CASSFEGLLGTQYF. Together with reference TRBV7-8 and TRBJ2-5, the CDR3 gives the full variable domain: GAGVSQSPRYKVAKRGQDVALRCDPISGHVSLFWYQQALGQGPEFLTYFQNEAQLDKSGLPSDRFFAERPEGSVSTLKIQRTQQEDSAVYLCASSFEGLLGTQYFGPGTRLLVL.

This rearrangement joins TRBV7-2 to TRBJ2-7, with a weak D call TRBD1 (6 bases). This CDR3 region has 14 residues. From germline, CDR1 is SGHTA and CDR2 FQGNSA. The V end was cut by 1 base, the J end by 3 bases, with 10 bases between. CDR3 region: CASSLVAGDYEQYF. The CDR3 DNA sequence: TGTGCCAGCAGCTTAGTAGCAGGGGACTACGAGCAGTACTTC.

The chain combines TRBV6-5 with TRBJ2-3, with 7 bases matching TRBD2. The CDR3 has 15 amino acids. The germline V gene encodes CDR1 MNHEY and CDR2 SVGAGI. V dropped 2 bases and J dropped 4; count of bases not matched to a gene: 6. The CDR3 loop is CASSYLGGVADTQYF. CDR3 coding DNA: TGTGCCAGCAGTTACCTGGGGGGGGTAGCAGATACGCAGTATTTT.

On this clone itself: Other DNA sequences in the sample encode the same CDR3. This chain joins TRBV11-3 and TRBJ2-2, with D possibly matching TRBD1 (6 bases). The CDR3 extends over 15 amino acids. V dropped 3 bases and J dropped 1 base, with 9 bases sitting between them. Germline V gene data show CDR1 as SGHNT and CDR2 as YENEEA. The CDR3 DNA follows: TGTGCCAGCAGCTTCGGCAGGGGGAACACCGGGGAGCTGTTTTTT. Its translation: CASSFGRGNTGELFF.

The sample holds a few counts of this clone. As DNA, the CDR3 is TGCGCCAGCAGCCAAGGCACCTACGGGACTAGCGGGGAATTCTTC. It encodes CASSQGTYGTSGEFF. The chain joins TRBV4-1 to TRBJ2-1, with 13 bases aligning to TRBD2. Germline V gene data show CDR1 as MGHRA and CDR2 as YSYEKL. This CDR3 spans 15 amino acids. Losses at the gene ends were 1 base for V and 16 bases for J; bases not matched to a gene: 10.